This entry is about one T cell receptor beta chain. Germline-derived CDR1 and CDR2 are SQVTM and ANQGSEA. The CDR3 is 14 residues long. J lost 5 bases, V lost 4 bases, and 2 bases had no gene match. The table came from immunoSEQ multiplex PCR; TCRdb's copy has only in-frame clones and leaves some out. The sample carries about 250,000 clones, about 87% recorded once. The sample belongs to a study of blood T cell repertoires in COVID-19. Looking at the study overall: Samples taken during acute and convalescent COVID-19 were collected in the United States, Italy and Spain. T cells, B-cell-depleted T cells, or PBMCs supplied cDNA or gDNA.

This chain links TRBV29-1 with TRBJ2-1; 13 positions match TRBD2. The sequence derives from a woman in her thirties or forties who had been exposed to COVID-19. The source material was PBMCs or T cells enriched from blood (not recorded which). The CDR3 sequence is CSVAGLAGDNEQFF. The DNA for the CDR3 is TGCAGCGTTGCTGGACTAGCGGGGGACAATGAGCAGTTCTTC.